The clone carrying this T cell receptor beta chain has more than one count but fewer than ten. Its antigen is not known. The entry originates in a study of blood T cells in healthy people across ages. The CDR3 has 14 residues. The germline gives CDR1 ENHRY, CDR2 SYGVKD. Trimming pared 4 bases from V and 1 base from J, leaving 10 bases between. For the second PCR, which ran for about 6 to 11 cycles, a sample-barcoded 5' primer and a J-beta primer mix were used. Using its own MiXCR run on the 5' RACE reads, TCRdb lists one record per CDR3 protein. Among roughly 680,000 distinct CDR3 sequences listed, over 40% were seen once. Study-wide findings and caveats: Older individuals had lower TCR beta diversity per million T cells (the decline was roughly linear). Versus aged donors, long-lived donors had higher diversity and more naive CD4+ cells.

The V gene is TRBV10-3, the J gene TRBJ1-1; D remains unclear. Source material: blood. The sequence was obtained from a woman older than 75 in good health. CDR3: CAISVWDKNTEAFF. CDR3 sequence (DNA): TGTGCCATCAGTGTATGGGATAAGAACACTGAAGCTTTCTTT.